The TCR beta chain described here comes from a study of T cells in Graves' hyperthyroidism and ophthalmopathy. The study, taken as a whole, reports: Separating ophthalmopathy from stable hyperthyroidism was achieved by a 13 V-J model.

Remarks on this clonotype: Its antigen is not known. Given a much more abundant clone one base away, this may be a read error.

The investigators amplified TCR beta CDR3 regions from RNA transcripts. Using the HTBI primer set, a first-round RT-PCR was run on the TCR CDR3. Each CDR3 protein gets one entry after TCRdb re-called the multiplex PCR reads with MiXCR. The sample comprises 550,000 to 700,000 distinct CDR3 sequences, about 45% of which are singletons, and 15% to 20% rests with the top ten. Trimming stripped 6 bases from V and 5 bases from J, with 20 bases between. The CDR3 extends over 15 amino acids. The chain links TRBV12-3 or TRBV12-4 to TRBJ2-7; a weak D match, TRBD2 (6 bases). The sample consisted of peripheral blood or thyroid tissue (not recorded which). This receptor was obtained from an adult woman with Graves' disease, either hyperthyroidism or ophthalmopathy (not recorded which). This chain's CDR3 is CASSTLGGNVHEQYF. The CDR3, as DNA: TGTGCCAGCAGCACCCTTGGCGGGAACGTCCACGAGCAGTACTTC.